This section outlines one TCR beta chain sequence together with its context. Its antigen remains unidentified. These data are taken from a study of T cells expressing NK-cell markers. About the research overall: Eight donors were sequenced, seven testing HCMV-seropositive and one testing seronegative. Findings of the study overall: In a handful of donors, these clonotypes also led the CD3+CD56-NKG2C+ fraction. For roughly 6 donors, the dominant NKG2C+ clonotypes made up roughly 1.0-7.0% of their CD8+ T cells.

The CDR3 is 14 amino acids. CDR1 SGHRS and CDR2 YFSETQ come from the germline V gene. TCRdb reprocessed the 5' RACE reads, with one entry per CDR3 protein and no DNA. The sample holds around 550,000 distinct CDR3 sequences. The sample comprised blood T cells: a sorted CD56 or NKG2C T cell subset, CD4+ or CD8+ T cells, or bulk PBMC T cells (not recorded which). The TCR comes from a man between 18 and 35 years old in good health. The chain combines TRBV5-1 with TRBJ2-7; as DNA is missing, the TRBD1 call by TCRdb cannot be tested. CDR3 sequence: CASNPDRGGVEQYF.